A selection of T cell receptor beta chains follows, all from one sample in a study of cytomegalovirus exposure and HLA in healthy donors. Method: immunoSEQ multiplex PCR; TCRdb's copy keeps in-frame clones and lacks some. The sample holds some 140,000 clones, roughly three quarters seen once. Sequenced input: PBMCs. Receptors were obtained from a man between 18 and 35 years old in good health and CMV-seronegative. Each CDR3 is given with its conserved first and last residue. Fields, in order: J gene, D gene, clone size, V gene, CDR3 length, CDR3 DNA, CDR3 protein. A D gene is named only where the DNA matches it firmly. Part of the rows lack a size; the others show once, few, many or a class for expanded clones.

TRBJ1-2	TRBD1	NA	TRBV11-2	14	TGTGCCAGCAGCGGACAGGGGAATTTCGGAGGCTACACCTTC	CASSGQGNFGGYTF
TRBJ1-1	NA	NA	TRBV19	14	TGTGCCAGTAAATTTGGGCAGGGCATAACTGAAGCTTTCTTT	CASKFGQGITEAFF
TRBJ1-5	TRBD1	NA	TRBV9	15	TGTGCCAGCAGCGTAGGGCAGGGGGCTGGTCAGCCCCAGCATTTT	CASSVGQGAGQPQHF
TRBJ2-1	TRBD2	NA	TRBV7-9	15	TGTGCCAGCAGCCGCCTAGCGGGGGCCAACAATGAGCAGTTCTTC	CASSRLAGANNEQFF
TRBJ2-3	TRBD2	NA	TRBV6-1	15	TGTGCCAGCAGTGACCTAGCGGGGGGCACAGATACGCAGTATTTT	CASSDLAGGTDTQYF
TRBJ1-2	NA	NA	TRBV7-2	13	TGTGCCAGCAGCTTATACTCGCACTATGGCTACACCTTC	CASSLYSHYGYTF
TRBJ2-5	TRBD1	NA	TRBV5-1	16	TGCGCCAGCAGCTTACAAGGACAGGGGGTACAAGAGACCCAGTACTTC	CASSLQGQGVQETQYF
TRBJ1-4	TRBD1	NA	TRBV5-6	13	TGTGCCAGCAGCAAGGGACAGGGGGAAAAACTGTTTTTT	CASSKGQGEKLFF
TRBJ1-1	TRBD1	NA	TRBV19	15	TGTGCCAGTAGTATATTGAGAGGGGGCCGAACTGAAGCTTTCTTT	CASSILRGGRTEAFF
TRBJ2-7	NA	NA	TRBV29-1	11	TGCAGCGTTGAAGTCGGGTTCGAGCAGTACTTC	CSVEVGFEQYF
TRBJ2-7	NA	NA	TRBV2	13	TGTGCCAGCAAGGGAGTGGGAGATTACGAGCAGTACTTC	CASKGVGDYEQYF
TRBJ1-2	NA	NA	TRBV9	14	TGTGCCAGCAGCGTAGTACGGCGGTGGGATGGCTACACCTTC	CASSVVRRWDGYTF
TRBJ2-1	TRBD2	NA	TRBV15	20	TGTGCCACCAGCAGGGGCCCCGATCTCGGGACTAGCGGAACTTACAATGAGCAGTTCTTC	CATSRGPDLGTSGTYNEQFF
TRBJ1-1	NA	NA	TRBV11-1	15	TGTGCCAGCAGCTTAGGGGGCAGGGGATCCACTGAAGCTTTCTTT	CASSLGGRGSTEAFF
TRBJ1-2	NA	NA	TRBV5-1	16	TGCGCCAGCAGCTTGATTCAGCGGGGGGCCCCGGGTGGCTACACCTTC	CASSLIQRGAPGGYTF
TRBJ1-5	NA	NA	TRBV2	14	TGTGCCAGCAGTGATGGGCCAGGGGAGCAGCCCCAGCATTTT	CASSDGPGEQPQHF
TRBJ1-1	NA	NA	TRBV19	16	TGTGCCAGTAGAGATCAGGGAAAGGGCTGGGACACTGAAGCTTTCTTT	CASRDQGKGWDTEAFF
TRBJ2-5	NA	NA	TRBV6-5	13	TGTGCCAGCAGACCCGCGGGGCAAGAGACCCAGTACTTC	CASRPAGQETQYF
TRBJ2-7	TRBD1	NA	TRBV30	13	TGTGCCTGGAGTGTAGGGTTGTGGCAGGGGGAGTACTTC	CAWSVGLWQGEYF
TRBJ2-7	NA	NA	TRBV2	10	TGTGCCAGCAGTGCCTACGAGCAGTACTTC	CASSAYEQYF
TRBJ1-2	TRBD1	NA	TRBV30	16	TGTGCCTGGAGTGTATTCCGGACAGGAAAACCCTATGGCTACACCTTC	CAWSVFRTGKPYGYTF
TRBJ2-1	TRBD2	NA	TRBV7-2	15	TGTGCCAGCAAAACCGGACTAGCGGGGTACAATGAGCAGTTCTTC	CASKTGLAGYNEQFF
TRBJ2-1	NA	NA	TRBV4-2	15	TGTGCCAGCAGCCAAGGGAGGGGGCGCGTAGGTGAGCAGTTCTTC	CASSQGRGRVGEQFF
TRBJ2-1	NA	once	TRBV7-9	17	TGTGCCAGCAGCTTAACCACTGGTTACCTCTCCTACAATGAGCAGTTCTTC	CASSLTTGYLSYNEQFF
TRBJ2-1	TRBD1	NA	TRBV5-1	16	TGCGCCAGCAGCTTACCCCCCGGACAGGAGAACAATGAGCAGTTCTTC	CASSLPPGQENNEQFF
TRBJ1-1	NA	NA	TRBV7-3	16	TGTGCCAGCAGCTTAAGGGGGAAGGGGACTCACACTGAAGCTTTCTTT	CASSLRGKGTHTEAFF
TRBJ1-4	NA	NA	TRBV5-6	14	TGTGCCAGCAGCTCGCGAGGACAGAATGAAAAACTGTTTTTT	CASSSRGQNEKLFF
TRBJ1-3	NA	NA	TRBV11-2	20	TGTGCCAGCAGCTTAGATTCTCCTCCCGGACTGACGAACTCTGGAAACACCATATATTTT	CASSLDSPPGLTNSGNTIYF
TRBJ2-7	TRBD1	once	TRBV5-1	13	TGCGCCAGCAGTACAGGGGCAGGGTACGAGCAGTACTTC	CASSTGAGYEQYF
TRBJ1-1	NA	few	TRBV29-1	14	TGCAGCGTTCCCGCAGGAGGGTTGAACACTGAAGCTTTCTTT	CSVPAGGLNTEAFF
TRBJ2-1	NA	NA	TRBV15	16	TGTGCCACCAGCAGAGATTTGCGCCCCTCCTACAATGAGCAGTTCTTC	CATSRDLRPSYNEQFF
TRBJ1-5	TRBD1	NA	TRBV18	15	TGTGCCAGCCCACCTCGGGGACAGGACAATCAGCCCCAGCATTTT	CASPPRGQDNQPQHF
TRBJ1-1	NA	NA	TRBV11-2	12	TGTGCCAGCAGCTTACTCTACACTGAAGCTTTCTTT	CASSLLYTEAFF
TRBJ1-6	NA	once	TRBV12-5	14	TGTGCTAGTGGTTTGGGCAATCCAGGTTCACCCCTCCACTTT	CASGLGNPGSPLHF
TRBJ2-6	NA	few	TRBV4-3	16	TGCGCCAGCAGCCAAGACCGTTACTCTGGGGCCAACGTCCTGACTTTC	CASSQDRYSGANVLTF
TRBJ2-1	TRBD2	NA	TRBV19	19	TGTGCCAGTAGTCCCCGGGGGGTTCTAGCGGGGGGGCAACGTAGTGAGCAGTTCTTC	CASSPRGVLAGGQRSEQFF
TRBJ1-1	NA	once	TRBV11-2	16	TGTGCCAGCAGCTTCCTTGGGAGGAGCTCAAACACTGAAGCTTTCTTT	CASSFLGRSSNTEAFF
TRBJ2-7	NA	few	TRBV5-8	15	TGTGCCAGCAGCTTTGTCGGTGATTACTCCTACGAGCAGTACTTC	CASSFVGDYSYEQYF
TRBJ1-5	NA	NA	TRBV7-2	16	TGTGCCAGCAGCTTTACCAGGGGAGGGAGCAATCAGCCCCAGCATTTT	CASSFTRGGSNQPQHF
TRBJ1-2	TRBD1	NA	TRBV7-9	15	TGTGCCAGCAGCACCTGGGACAGGGGTCCACAAGGCTACACCTTC	CASSTWDRGPQGYTF
TRBJ1-1	TRBD1	many	TRBV5-6	12	TGTGCCAGCAGCGTAGGGGGCTCTGAAGCTTTCTTT	CASSVGGSEAFF
TRBJ1-4	NA	NA	TRBV30	13	TGTGCCTGGAGTGTAACAGTGAATGAAAAACTGTTTTTT	CAWSVTVNEKLFF
TRBJ2-3	TRBD1	NA	TRBV11-2	14	TGTGCCAGCAGCTTGGGGACAGGCACAGATACGCAGTATTTT	CASSLGTGTDTQYF
TRBJ1-6	NA	NA	TRBV30	15	TGTGCCTGGAGTGAATCGGGACGGGGGAATTCACCCCTCCACTTT	CAWSESGRGNSPLHF